A single sample gave rise to the 23 T cell receptor beta chains below, sequenced in a study of cytomegalovirus exposure and HLA in healthy donors (dated by TCRdb to about 2017). To prepare the library, the immunoSEQ multiplex PCR assay was applied. The source is immuneACCESS, and TCRdb retained only in-frame sequences with V and J called. Part of the clones is not carried over; for the studies checked, unresolved V genes explain less than half of this, and the remainder is unexplained. In all, the sample holds 70,000 or so clones, and approximately 94% of those were seen once. The ten biggest clones cover 1% of the sample. Sequencing was carried out using PBMCs. The receptors were gathered from a woman aged 18-29 years in good health and CMV-seronegative.

CDR3 coding DNA: TGTGCCAGCAGTGAAGAGGGGAACAATGAGCAGTTCTTC. Its translation: CASSEEGNNEQFF. This chain joins TRBV2 and TRBJ2-1; TRBD1 is a possible D gene (5 bases). The CDR3 is made up of 13 amino acids. Germline V gene lookup returns CDR1 SNHLY and CDR2 FYNNEI. V gave up 1 base and J gave up 5 bases, with 6 bases separating them.

The rearrangement uses TRBV15 and TRBJ2-1; 11 bases fit TRBD2. The V gene's germline CDR1 is LNHNV and CDR2 YYDKDF (reference sequence). V shed 5 bases and J 6 bases; nucleotides not matched to a gene: 6. The CDR3 is 15 amino acids. CDR3 nucleotide sequence: TGTGCCACCAGCGCCAGACTAGCGGGGCTCAATGAGCAGTTCTTC. This sequence encodes CATSARLAGLNEQFF.

This clone was recorded once. The chain couples TRBV6-1 to TRBJ2-5, with 10 bases that match TRBD2. V lost 2 bases, J lost 5 bases, and 5 bases stayed unmatched. Germline values: CDR1 MNHNS, CDR2 SASEGT. CDR3 size: 15 residues. The DNA for the CDR3 is TGTGCCAGCAGTGAAATAGCGGGGGGCTCTGAGACCCAGTACTTC. Translating it yields CASSEIAGGSETQYF.

The chain carries TRBV7-2 and TRBJ2-7; the match to TRBD2 covers 9 bases. The V gene end was trimmed by 1 base and the J gene end by 3 bases; junction bases not matched to a gene: 7. Germline V gene data show CDR1 as SGHTA and CDR2 as FQGNSA. The CDR3 sequence is 16 residues long. The DNA for the CDR3 is TGTGCCAGCAGCTTAGGGCTAGCGGGATCCGGCTACGAGCAGTACTTC. Amino acids: CASSLGLAGSGYEQYF. The entire variable domain, with the rest obtained from reference TRBV7-2 and TRBJ2-7, is as follows: GAGVSQSPSNKVTEKGKDVELRCDPISGHTALYWYRQSLGQGLEFLIYFQGNSAPDKSGLPSDRFSAERTGGSVSTLTIQRTQQEDSAVYLCASSLGLAGSGYEQYFGPGTRLTVT.

V usage is TRBV19 and J usage is TRBJ1-2, with 8 nucleotides matching TRBD1. Germline V gene sequence: CDR1 LNHDA, CDR2 SQIVND (reference sequence). The CDR3 contains 12 residues. J lost 8 bases, V lost 10 bases, and 9 bases had no gene match. Here the CDR3 DNA reads TGTGCCACTACGACAGGGGCGTCCGGCTACACCTTC. It is translated as CATTTGASGYTF.

The CDR3, as DNA: TGTGCCATCAGTGAACAGGGAATTAGTGGGGCCAACGTCCTGACTTTC. This translates into CAISEQGISGANVLTF. The chain joins TRBV10-3 to TRBJ2-6; TRBD1 is a possible D gene (6 bases). This CDR3 is 16 amino acids long. Trimming took off 3 bases at V and 3 bases at J, with 12 bases between the two ends. From germline, CDR1 is ENHRY and CDR2 SYGVKD.

The chain employs TRBV6-5 and TRBJ1-1; D call uncertain. Germline loops: CDR1 MNHEY, CDR2 SVGAGI. The CDR3 runs to 13 residues. The V and J ends lost 6 bases and 0 bases respectively, with 8 bases between them. The CDR3 DNA follows: TGTGCCAGCAGCCGCCAGGTGAACACTGAAGCTTTCTTT. This sequence encodes CASSRQVNTEAFF.

With regard to this clone: Other nucleotide sequences from this sample produce the same CDR3. The CDR3: CASSQGDFARGATDTQYF. DNA of the CDR3: TGTGCCAGCAGCCAGGGCGATTTCGCGCGGGGGGCCACAGATACGCAGTATTTT. J is TRBJ2-3 and V is TRBV4-2; TRBD2 matches 8 bases. Germline V CDR1 and CDR2: LGHNA, YNFKEQ. Trimming cost V 3 bases and J 2 bases; bases outside gene matches: 13. This CDR3 comprises 18 residues.

This chain connects TRBV30 to TRBJ2-2, with D possibly matching TRBD2 (6 bases). The germline V gene has CDR1 GTSNPN and CDR2 SVGIG (reference sequence). Trimming pared 0 bases from V and 4 bases from J, leaving 12 bases between. The CDR3 runs to 15 residues. The CDR3 region is CAWSVLWGVTGELFF. The CDR3 DNA reads TGTGCCTGGAGTGTTCTCTGGGGGGTCACCGGGGAGCTGTTTTTT.

The V and J genes are TRBV29-1 and TRBJ1-1; D is undetermined. The CDR3 consists of 10 residues. The germline V gene has CDR1 SQVTM and CDR2 ANQGSEA. V lost 7 bases to trimming and J lost 0 bases, with 3 bases between them. The CDR3 loop is CSAMNTEAFF. The CDR3 DNA reads as TGCAGCGCTATGAACACTGAAGCTTTCTTT.

The rearrangement joins TRBV28 to TRBJ1-3; no reliable D call. The V gene's germline CDR1 is MDHEN and CDR2 SYDVKM. Between the trimmed V and J ends, which lost 3 bases and 2 bases, there was a span of 11 bases. The CDR3 totals 15 residues. CDR3: CASSFALRPGNTIYF. CDR3 nucleotide sequence: TGTGCCAGCAGTTTCGCACTAAGGCCTGGAAACACCATATATTTT.

The genes are TRBV4-3 and TRBJ2-3, with 9 bases aligning to TRBD2. Germline V lookup: CDR1 LGHNA, CDR2 YSLEER. The CDR3 length is 17 residues. Germline trimming cut 3 bases from V and 2 bases from J; bases unmatched to any gene: 9. DNA for the CDR3: TGCGCCAGCAGCCAGGGCAAGACTAGCGGCCCCACAGATACGCAGTATTTT. It encodes CASSQGKTSGPTDTQYF.

CDR3 DNA: TGTGCCATCAAGGCAGGGGGCAACACCGGGGAGCTGTTTTTT. It codes for CAIKAGGNTGELFF. This chain uses TRBV10-3 with TRBJ2-2; TRBD1 agrees at 8 bases. The CDR3 consists of 14 residues. Trimming at V came to 7 bases and at J to 2 bases, leaving 3 bases not matched to a gene. Germline-derived CDR1 and CDR2 are ENHRY and SYGVKD.

The chain has TRBV7-3 and TRBJ2-5; maybe TRBD2 (6 bases). V dropped 5 bases and J dropped 5 bases, with 15 bases sitting between them. The CDR3 loop spans 14 amino acids. Germline-derived CDR1 and CDR2 are SGHTA and FQGTGA. Written as DNA, the CDR3 is TGTGCCAGCAGCCCCGAGTGGGGGGATGAGACCCAGTACTTC. Translation gives CASSPEWGDETQYF.

J is TRBJ2-3 and V is TRBV11-3, with D perhaps matching TRBD2 (5 bases). The length of the CDR3 is 17 residues. Germline values: CDR1 SGHNT, CDR2 YENEEA. The germline V and J ends were trimmed by 3 bases and 0 bases, with 16 bases remaining between them. In DNA form, the CDR3 reads TGTGCCAGCAGCTTGGGCGTGGGAGTTACTAGCACAGATACGCAGTATTTT. Translation gives CASSLGVGVTSTDTQYF.

V is TRBV11-2 and J is TRBJ1-4; 11 nucleotides agree with TRBD1. The CDR3 length is 16 residues. Per the germline V gene, CDR1 is SGHAT and CDR2 is FQNNGV. V dropped 3 bases and J dropped 10; count of bases not matched to a gene: 10. CDR3 in DNA: TGTGCCAGCAGCTTCATAACCGGGACAGGGGGTGGAAAACTGTTTTTT. It yields the protein CASSFITGTGGGKLFF.

This rearrangement joins TRBV9 to TRBJ2-2; tentative D call: TRBD1 (6 bases). The V end lost 4 bases, the J end lost 1 base, and 11 bases lay between the germline ends. The CDR3 has 15 residues. Germline-derived CDR1 and CDR2 are SGDLS and YYNGEE. This CDR3 is CASSPWGQNTGELFF. CDR3 in DNA: TGTGCCAGCAGCCCCTGGGGGCAGAACACCGGGGAGCTGTTTTTT.

The chain is built from TRBV4-1 and TRBJ2-5, with D maybe TRBD2 (6 bases). CDR1 is MGHRA, CDR2 YSYEKL, per germline. V was shortened by 2 bases and J by 5 bases, with 9 bases between the two germline ends. CDR3 size: 13 residues. For the CDR3, the DNA is TGCGCCAGCAGCCAATGGGCGGGGGAGACCCAGTACTTC. It encodes CASSQWAGETQYF.

The rearrangement uses TRBV18 and TRBJ2-7; D is ambiguous. Germline V gene data show CDR1 as KGHSH and CDR2 as LQKENI. CDR3 length equals 14 residues. V lost 3 bases and J 5 bases, leaving 14 bases between the germline ends. The CDR3 protein is CASSPNPVGHEQYF. CDR3 DNA sequence: TGTGCCAGCTCACCGAACCCAGTTGGCCACGAGCAGTACTTC.

This clone has just one count. The J gene is TRBJ2-3, the V gene TRBV7-3; TRBD2 matches at 12 bases. CDR3 length equals 16 residues. The germline V gene encodes CDR1 SGHTA and CDR2 FQGTGA. V was clipped by 3 bases and J by 6 bases; unmatched bases: 7. The CDR3: CASSLETSGGFDTQYF. Here the CDR3 DNA reads TGTGCCAGCAGCTTGGAGACTAGCGGGGGCTTTGATACGCAGTATTTT.

This chain uses TRBV15 with TRBJ1-1; 8 nucleotides match TRBD1. The junction had 5 bases not matched to a gene; V was cut back by 4 bases and J by 4 bases. The length of the CDR3 is 14 residues. Germline CDR1 reads LNHNV; CDR2 reads YYDKDF (reference sequence). The CDR3 spells CATSIDRGLTEAFF. The CDR3 bases are TGTGCCACCAGCATAGACAGGGGCCTCACTGAAGCTTTCTTT. The complete variable domain, with remaining parts taken from reference TRBV15 and TRBJ1-1, reads DAMVIQNPRYQVTQFGKPVTLSCSQTLNHNVMYWYQQKSSQAPKLLFHYYDKDFNNEADTPDNFQSRRPNTSFCFLDIRSPGLGDTAMYLCATSIDRGLTEAFFGQGTRLTVV.

This clone was seen a single time. This chain uses TRBV28 with TRBJ1-4, with D maybe TRBD1 (5 bases). The CDR3 runs to 15 residues. CDR1 is MDHEN, CDR2 SYDVKM, per germline. V was pared by 1 base and J by 6 bases, with 12 bases between. CDR3 residues: CASSLFWGVDEKLFF. In nucleotides, the CDR3 is TGTGCCAGCAGTTTATTTTGGGGGGTCGATGAAAAACTGTTTTTT.

About this clone itself: Germline is not matched at one junction end, which may reflect a read error. This chain joins TRBV19 and TRBJ2-1, with TRBD2 identical over 9 bases. From germline, CDR1 is LNHDA and CDR2 SQIVND (reference sequence). This CDR3 contains 16 residues. CDR3 amino acids: CASSIVGTSSHNEQFF. The DNA of the CDR3 is TGTGCCAGTAGTATAGTTGGGACTAGCTCCCACAATGAGCAGTTCTTC. Looking up the rest from reference TRBV19 and TRBJ2-1 gives the full variable domain: DGGITQSPKYLFRKEGQNVTLSCEQNLNHDAMYWYRQDPGQGLRLIYYSQIVNDFQKGDIAEGYSVSREKKESFPLTVTSAQKNPTAFYLCASSIVGTSSHNEQFFGPGTRLTVL.